What follows is one T cell receptor beta chain and its context. Its target is unknown. V shed 6 bases and J shed 0 bases, with 12 bases lying between them. Germline values: CDR1 MNHEY, CDR2 SVGAGI. The CDR3 is 15 amino acids. Measured with immunoSEQ multiplex PCR; TCRdb has only the in-frame clones, and not every one. This table has tens of thousands of clones, around 90% appearing once. This sample was taken from a study of T cell responses to AZD1222 COVID-19 vaccine. Study-level results: Baseline serostatus was positive in only a handful of AZD1222 recipients. Unmutated variant regions reportedly attract nearly half of all spike-specific TCRs. Samples come after the peak T cell response, not at day 14. Donor demographics were predominantly white British with a female majority; clonal diversity may be underestimated.

This receptor was taken from an adult in good health. This specimen consisted of peripheral blood, obtained on day 0 of AZD1222 vaccination. The chain has TRBV6-5 and TRBJ2-1, with unresolved D. This CDR3 reads CASRRHKRSYNEQFF. The DNA of the CDR3 is TGTGCCAGCAGGAGACACAAACGCTCCTACAATGAGCAGTTCTTC.